The rows below give T cell receptor beta chains drawn from one sample of a study of naive and memory T cell subsets. TCRdb re-called the UMI-ligation and nested PCR reads with MiXCR, one entry per CDR3 protein. This sample yields some 150,000 distinct CDR3 sequences, of which 15% to 20% are seen a single time; 0.14% to 0.15% belongs to the top ten. Sequenced sample: naive CD4+ T cells from blood. All receptors derive from a human donor in good health. Each CDR3 is given with its conserved first and last residue. The D gene is left open where the match is weak. Size tells how often a clone was seen (once, few, many) or the class of an expanded clone, and some rows leave it out.

j_call: TRBJ1-1
cdr3_length: 13
v_call: TRBV9
d_call: -
clone_size: -
cdr3_nt: TGTGCCAGCAGCGTAGACCTAACCCCTGAAGCTTTCTTT
cdr3_aa: CASSVDLTPEAFF

j_call: TRBJ2-7
cdr3_length: 13
v_call: TRBV19
d_call: -
clone_size: -
cdr3_nt: TGTGCCAGTAGTCGTGCGGTCTCCTACGAGCAGTACTTC
cdr3_aa: CASSRAVSYEQYF

j_call: TRBJ2-7
cdr3_length: 14
v_call: TRBV7-9
d_call: -
clone_size: few
cdr3_nt: TGTGCCAGCAGCCCGACTGGGACCCTCGGCGAGCAGTACTTC
cdr3_aa: CASSPTGTLGEQYF

j_call: TRBJ2-5
cdr3_length: 15
v_call: TRBV24-1
d_call: TRBD2
clone_size: few
cdr3_nt: TGTGCCACCAGTGATGCCCGGGAGGGCCTTGAGACCCAGTACTTC
cdr3_aa: CATSDAREGLETQYF

j_call: TRBJ2-2
cdr3_length: 15
v_call: TRBV28
d_call: -
clone_size: -
cdr3_nt: TGTGCCAGCAGTTTAGGGATCAGAGGGACCGGGGAGCTGTTTTTT
cdr3_aa: CASSLGIRGTGELFF

j_call: TRBJ1-2
cdr3_length: 13
v_call: TRBV3-1
d_call: TRBD1
clone_size: -
cdr3_nt: TGTGCCAGCAGCCAACCACAGGGGTATGGCTACACCTTC
cdr3_aa: CASSQPQGYGYTF

j_call: TRBJ2-1
cdr3_length: 15
v_call: TRBV7-2
d_call: TRBD2
clone_size: few
cdr3_nt: TGTGCCAGCAGCTCCTTGACTAGCGGGAACAATGAGCAGTTCTTC
cdr3_aa: CASSSLTSGNNEQFF

j_call: TRBJ2-3
cdr3_length: 16
v_call: TRBV12-5
d_call: -
clone_size: -
cdr3_nt: TGTGCTAGTGGTTTGGGGGCAACACTTAGCACAGATACGCAGTATTTT
cdr3_aa: CASGLGATLSTDTQYF

j_call: TRBJ1-5
cdr3_length: 21
v_call: TRBV20-1
d_call: TRBD1
clone_size: few
cdr3_nt: TGCAGTGCTAGTGCCCCACTTGTGAACCCAGGGGGCACATGGGGGAATCAGCCCCAGCATTTT
cdr3_aa: CSASAPLVNPGGTWGNQPQHF

j_call: TRBJ2-7
cdr3_length: 13
v_call: TRBV28
d_call: TRBD2
clone_size: many
cdr3_nt: TGTGCCAGCAGACCGGGAGGTCCTAAGGAGCAGTACTTC
cdr3_aa: CASRPGGPKEQYF

j_call: TRBJ1-2
cdr3_length: 15
v_call: TRBV7-9
d_call: -
clone_size: -
cdr3_nt: TGTGCCAGCAGCTTACCTTTCGACTTTAACTATGGCTACACCTTC
cdr3_aa: CASSLPFDFNYGYTF

j_call: TRBJ2-7
cdr3_length: 13
v_call: TRBV24-1
d_call: -
clone_size: -
cdr3_nt: TGTGCCACTAAAGGAAGAGCTACCTACGAGCAGTACTTC
cdr3_aa: CATKGRATYEQYF

j_call: TRBJ2-1
cdr3_length: 15
v_call: TRBV28
d_call: TRBD2
clone_size: many
cdr3_nt: TGTGCCAGCAGTTCCCTAGCGGGAGTTTACAATGAGCAGTTCTTC
cdr3_aa: CASSSLAGVYNEQFF

j_call: TRBJ2-5
cdr3_length: 14
v_call: TRBV3-1
d_call: -
clone_size: few
cdr3_nt: TGTGCCAGCAGCCAAGCCGGGACGTCGGAGACCCAGTACTTC
cdr3_aa: CASSQAGTSETQYF

j_call: TRBJ2-5
cdr3_length: 14
v_call: TRBV29-1
d_call: -
clone_size: few
cdr3_nt: TGCAGCGTTGAAGAGTTCGGACAGCAAGAGACCCAGTACTTC
cdr3_aa: CSVEEFGQQETQYF

j_call: TRBJ2-7
cdr3_length: 11
v_call: TRBV7-2
d_call: -
clone_size: many
cdr3_nt: TGTGCCAGCGGCCTCTCCTACGAGCAGTACTTC
cdr3_aa: CASGLSYEQYF

j_call: TRBJ2-5
cdr3_length: 14
v_call: TRBV7-8
d_call: -
clone_size: few
cdr3_nt: TGTGCCAGCAGCTTATTGAGCAGCCAAGAGACCCAGTACTTC
cdr3_aa: CASSLLSSQETQYF

j_call: TRBJ2-5
cdr3_length: 13
v_call: TRBV5-1
d_call: -
clone_size: few
cdr3_nt: TGCGCCAGCAGCTTCGGCGGGAAAGAGACCCAGTACTTC
cdr3_aa: CASSFGGKETQYF

j_call: TRBJ2-1
cdr3_length: 15
v_call: TRBV5-4
d_call: TRBD1
clone_size: few
cdr3_nt: TGTGCCAGCAGTTTCCCTGGGACAGCCTACAATGAGCAGTTCTTC
cdr3_aa: CASSFPGTAYNEQFF

j_call: TRBJ2-1
cdr3_length: 14
v_call: TRBV27
d_call: TRBD1
clone_size: -
cdr3_nt: TGTGCCAGCAGGCGGACAGGGGCGATTAATGAGCAGTTCTTC
cdr3_aa: CASRRTGAINEQFF

j_call: TRBJ2-3
cdr3_length: 18
v_call: TRBV7-2
d_call: TRBD2
clone_size: -
cdr3_nt: TGTGCCAGCAGCTTGTCCGATTATAGCGGGAGGGCATCAGATACGCAGTATTTT
cdr3_aa: CASSLSDYSGRASDTQYF

j_call: TRBJ2-1
cdr3_length: 13
v_call: TRBV5-4
d_call: -
clone_size: many
cdr3_nt: TGTGCCAGCAGACCTGGGAATGTTTGGGAGCAGTTCTTC
cdr3_aa: CASRPGNVWEQFF

j_call: TRBJ2-1
cdr3_length: 15
v_call: TRBV7-2
d_call: -
clone_size: few
cdr3_nt: TGTGCCAGCAGCCCGTACACTCAAGGGGTATATGAGCAGTTCTTC
cdr3_aa: CASSPYTQGVYEQFF

j_call: TRBJ2-5
cdr3_length: 18
v_call: TRBV27
d_call: TRBD2
clone_size: -
cdr3_nt: TGTGCCAGCAGTAAGGGGACTAGCGGGAGCCCCGGCCGGGAGACCCAGTACTTC
cdr3_aa: CASSKGTSGSPGRETQYF

j_call: TRBJ2-3
cdr3_length: 14
v_call: TRBV3-1
d_call: TRBD1
clone_size: -
cdr3_nt: TGTGCCAGCAGCCAAGGACAGGGTTCGAATACGCAGTATTTT
cdr3_aa: CASSQGQGSNTQYF

j_call: TRBJ2-2
cdr3_length: 13
v_call: TRBV20-1
d_call: -
clone_size: few
cdr3_nt: TGCAGTGCTAGAGATGTAGGTGCCGGGGAGCTGTTTTTT
cdr3_aa: CSARDVGAGELFF

j_call: TRBJ2-3
cdr3_length: 15
v_call: TRBV6-5
d_call: -
clone_size: -
cdr3_nt: TGTGCCAGCAGTTTCACTCAAACCTTCACAGATACGCAGTATTTT
cdr3_aa: CASSFTQTFTDTQYF

j_call: TRBJ2-7
cdr3_length: 16
v_call: TRBV28
d_call: -
clone_size: -
cdr3_nt: TGTGCCAGCAGTCCCAAGCGCGACCTCTTCTCCTACGAGCAGTACTTC
cdr3_aa: CASSPKRDLFSYEQYF

j_call: TRBJ1-5
cdr3_length: 15
v_call: TRBV19
d_call: -
clone_size: -
cdr3_nt: TGTGCCAGTAGTGCCCCGGTACCTAGCAATCAGCCCCAGCATTTT
cdr3_aa: CASSAPVPSNQPQHF

j_call: TRBJ2-1
cdr3_length: 13
v_call: TRBV25-1
d_call: TRBD2
clone_size: -
cdr3_nt: TGTGCCAGCAGTGAGCCGGGGACTACCGGGCAGTTCTTC
cdr3_aa: CASSEPGTTGQFF

j_call: TRBJ2-7
cdr3_length: 16
v_call: TRBV5-6
d_call: TRBD2
clone_size: -
cdr3_nt: TGTGCCAGCAGCCCGGGACTAGCGGGAGTAGCCTACGAGCAGTACTTC
cdr3_aa: CASSPGLAGVAYEQYF

j_call: TRBJ2-3
cdr3_length: 18
v_call: TRBV4-3
d_call: TRBD2
clone_size: -
cdr3_nt: TGCGCCAGCAGCCAAGGGCGTTACGAAGCGGGAGAAGCAGATACGCAGTATTTT
cdr3_aa: CASSQGRYEAGEADTQYF

j_call: TRBJ1-1
cdr3_length: 12
v_call: TRBV6-5
d_call: -
clone_size: many
cdr3_nt: TGTGCCAGCAGTCGGGGGAACACTGAAGCTTTCTTT
cdr3_aa: CASSRGNTEAFF

j_call: TRBJ1-1
cdr3_length: 16
v_call: TRBV5-1
d_call: -
clone_size: -
cdr3_nt: TGCGCCAGCAGCTTTCAGCAGGGTCCCCAGTCCACTGAAGCTTTCTTT
cdr3_aa: CASSFQQGPQSTEAFF

j_call: TRBJ1-1
cdr3_length: 15
v_call: TRBV29-1
d_call: -
clone_size: -
cdr3_nt: TGCAGCGCCGAAAACCGGGCGACAGTTTACACTGAAGCTTTCTTT
cdr3_aa: CSAENRATVYTEAFF

j_call: TRBJ2-3
cdr3_length: 16
v_call: TRBV19
d_call: TRBD2
clone_size: -
cdr3_nt: TGTGCCAGTAGTATGTTCGGGAGGGCCGGCACAGATACGCAGTATTTT
cdr3_aa: CASSMFGRAGTDTQYF

j_call: TRBJ2-7
cdr3_length: 10
v_call: TRBV20-1
d_call: -
clone_size: few
cdr3_nt: TGCAGTGTAGGGTTTTACGAGCAGTACTTC
cdr3_aa: CSVGFYEQYF

j_call: TRBJ2-7
cdr3_length: 14
v_call: TRBV12-3/TRBV12-4
d_call: -
clone_size: -
cdr3_nt: TGTGCCAGCAGTTTCCGGAGGGACAGCTACGAGCAGTACTTC
cdr3_aa: CASSFRRDSYEQYF